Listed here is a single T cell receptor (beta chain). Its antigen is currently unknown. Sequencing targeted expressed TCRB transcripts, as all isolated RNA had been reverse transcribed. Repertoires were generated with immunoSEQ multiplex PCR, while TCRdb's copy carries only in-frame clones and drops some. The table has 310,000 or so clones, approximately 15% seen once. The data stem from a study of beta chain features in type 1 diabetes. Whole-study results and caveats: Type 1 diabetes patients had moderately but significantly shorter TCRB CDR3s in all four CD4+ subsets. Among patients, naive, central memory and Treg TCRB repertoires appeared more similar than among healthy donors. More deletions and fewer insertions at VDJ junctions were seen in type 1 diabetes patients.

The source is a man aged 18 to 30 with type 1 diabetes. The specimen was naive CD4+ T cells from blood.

The CDR3 is CASSPGLAGYIDTQYF. The CDR3 nucleotides are TGCGCCAGCAGCCCCGGACTAGCGGGATATATAGATACGCAGTATTTT. V is TRBV5-1 and J is TRBJ2-3; 12 bases agree with TRBD2. V lost 4 bases and J lost 5; bases outside the gene matches: 8. CDR3 size: 16 residues. The germline V gene has CDR1 SGHRS and CDR2 YFSETQ. The whole variable domain, filled in from reference TRBV5-1 and TRBJ2-3, reads KAGVTQTPRYLIKTRGQQVTLSCSPISGHRSVSWYQQTPGQGLQFLFEYFSETQRNKGNFPGRFSGRQFSNSRSEMNVSTLELGDSALYLCASSPGLAGYIDTQYFGPGTRLTVL.